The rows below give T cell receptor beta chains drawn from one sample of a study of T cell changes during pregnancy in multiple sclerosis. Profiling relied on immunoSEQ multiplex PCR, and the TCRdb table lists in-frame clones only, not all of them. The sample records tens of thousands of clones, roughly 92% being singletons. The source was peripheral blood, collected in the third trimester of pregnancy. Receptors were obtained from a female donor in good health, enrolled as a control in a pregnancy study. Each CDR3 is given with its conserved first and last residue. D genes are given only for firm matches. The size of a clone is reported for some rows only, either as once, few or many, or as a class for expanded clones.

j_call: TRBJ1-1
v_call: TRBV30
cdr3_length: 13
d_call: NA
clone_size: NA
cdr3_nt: TGTGCCTGGAGTCAGGGAAGGTTAGCTGAAGCTTTCTTT
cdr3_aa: CAWSQGRLAEAFF

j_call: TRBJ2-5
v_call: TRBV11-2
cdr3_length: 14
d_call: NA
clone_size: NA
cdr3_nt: TGTGCCAGCAGCTTCGGGACTCCCCAAGAGACCCAGTACTTC
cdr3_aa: CASSFGTPQETQYF

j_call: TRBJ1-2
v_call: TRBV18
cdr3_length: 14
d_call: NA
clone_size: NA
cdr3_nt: TGTGCCAGCTCACCACCGATTGGGGCCCTTGGCTACACCTTC
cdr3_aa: CASSPPIGALGYTF

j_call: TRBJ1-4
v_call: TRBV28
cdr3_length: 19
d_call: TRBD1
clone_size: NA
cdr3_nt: TGTGCCAGCAGTTTATATGTCGGACAGGGGGCGGGGGGTAATGAAAAACTGTTTTTT
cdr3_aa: CASSLYVGQGAGGNEKLFF

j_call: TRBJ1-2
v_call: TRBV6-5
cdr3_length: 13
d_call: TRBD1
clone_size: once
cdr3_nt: TGTGCCAGCAGTGCGGACAGGGGTTGGGGCTACACCTTC
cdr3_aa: CASSADRGWGYTF

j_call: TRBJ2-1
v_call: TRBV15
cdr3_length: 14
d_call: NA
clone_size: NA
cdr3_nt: TGTGCCACCAGCCGCCAGCGGGCAAACAATGAGCAGTTCTTC
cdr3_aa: CATSRQRANNEQFF

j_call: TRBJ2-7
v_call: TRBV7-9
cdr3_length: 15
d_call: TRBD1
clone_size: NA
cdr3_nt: TGTGCCAGCAGCGACGTACCGGGACAGGGCTACGAGCAGTACTTC
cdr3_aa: CASSDVPGQGYEQYF

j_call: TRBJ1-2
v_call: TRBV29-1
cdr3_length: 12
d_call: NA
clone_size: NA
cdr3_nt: TGCAGCGTTGGCCGGCTCGGAGGGTTCTACACCTTC
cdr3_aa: CSVGRLGGFYTF

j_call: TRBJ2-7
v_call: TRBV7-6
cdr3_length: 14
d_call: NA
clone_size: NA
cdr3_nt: TGTGCCAGCAGCTATGCAGGGGCCTCCTACGAGCAGTACTTC
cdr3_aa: CASSYAGASYEQYF

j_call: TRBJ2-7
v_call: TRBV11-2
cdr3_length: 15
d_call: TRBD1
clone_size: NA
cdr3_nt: TGTGCCAGCAGCCCCCACCGGGACAGGGACCACGAGCAGTACTTC
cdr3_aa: CASSPHRDRDHEQYF

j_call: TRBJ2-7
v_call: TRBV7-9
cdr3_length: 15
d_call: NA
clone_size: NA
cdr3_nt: TGTGCCAGCAGCAACTCTTCGACAGGCTCCTACGAGCAGTACTTC
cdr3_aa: CASSNSSTGSYEQYF

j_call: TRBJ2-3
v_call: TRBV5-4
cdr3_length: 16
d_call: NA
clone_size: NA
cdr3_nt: TGTGCCAGCAGCGGGGACACGGATCGAGGCACAGATACGCAGTATTTT
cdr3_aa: CASSGDTDRGTDTQYF

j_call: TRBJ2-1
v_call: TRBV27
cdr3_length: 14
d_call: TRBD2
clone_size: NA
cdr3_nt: TGTGCCAGCAGTTTAGGGAGGGCAGGGTATGAGCAGTTCTTC
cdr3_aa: CASSLGRAGYEQFF

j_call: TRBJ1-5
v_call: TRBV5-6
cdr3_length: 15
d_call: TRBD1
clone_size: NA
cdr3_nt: TGTGCCAGCAGTCCCGGGACAGCACTACATCAGCCCCAGCATTTT
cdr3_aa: CASSPGTALHQPQHF

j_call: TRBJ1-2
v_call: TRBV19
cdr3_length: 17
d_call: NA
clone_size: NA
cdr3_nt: TGTGCCAGTAGATCCCCTTACCGGGGAGTATTTTCCATTGGCTACACCTTC
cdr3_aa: CASRSPYRGVFSIGYTF

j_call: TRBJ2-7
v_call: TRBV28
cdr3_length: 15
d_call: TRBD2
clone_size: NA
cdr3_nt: TGTGCCAGCCCCCCTAGCGGACCCTCCTCCTACGAGCAGTACTTC
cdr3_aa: CASPPSGPSSYEQYF

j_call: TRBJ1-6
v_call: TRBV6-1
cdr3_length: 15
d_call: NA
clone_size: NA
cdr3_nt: TGTGCCAGACCTCCCAGGGGTTCCTATAATTCACCCCTCCACTTT
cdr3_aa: CARPPRGSYNSPLHF

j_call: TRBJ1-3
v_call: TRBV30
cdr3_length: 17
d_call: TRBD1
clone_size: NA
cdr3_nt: TGTGCCTGGAGTGACCCTCGGCGTAGGGGGCTTGGAAACACCATATATTTT
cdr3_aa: CAWSDPRRRGLGNTIYF

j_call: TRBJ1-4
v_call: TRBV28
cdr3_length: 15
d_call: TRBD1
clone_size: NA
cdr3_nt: TGTGCCAGCAGTTCCCAGGGGGCGGCTAATGAAAAACTGTTTTTT
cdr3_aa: CASSSQGAANEKLFF

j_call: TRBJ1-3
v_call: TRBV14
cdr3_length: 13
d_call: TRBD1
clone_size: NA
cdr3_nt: TGTGCCAGGACAGGGGTATCAGGAAACACCATATATTTT
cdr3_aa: CARTGVSGNTIYF

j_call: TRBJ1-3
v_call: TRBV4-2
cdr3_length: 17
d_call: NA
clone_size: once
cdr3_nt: TGTGCCAGCAGCACTTTAGTCGGAGGGTCGGATGGAAACACCATATATTTT
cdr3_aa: CASSTLVGGSDGNTIYF

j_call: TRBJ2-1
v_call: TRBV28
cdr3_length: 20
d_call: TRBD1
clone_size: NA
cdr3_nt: TGTGCCAGCAGTACTTCCTCCCGCAAAAACAGGGGGCGCAAGGGCAATGAGCAGTTCTTC
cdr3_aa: CASSTSSRKNRGRKGNEQFF

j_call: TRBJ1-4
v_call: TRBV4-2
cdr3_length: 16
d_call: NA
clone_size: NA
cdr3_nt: TGTGCCAGCAGCCAAGATAAGGGGGGGCGGGATGAAAAACTGTTTTTT
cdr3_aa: CASSQDKGGRDEKLFF

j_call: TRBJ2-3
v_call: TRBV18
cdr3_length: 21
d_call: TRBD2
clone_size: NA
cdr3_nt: TGTGCCAGCTCACCTCCTTCGGGACTAGCGGGAAGTTGGCTTGACACAGATACGCAGTATTTT
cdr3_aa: CASSPPSGLAGSWLDTDTQYF

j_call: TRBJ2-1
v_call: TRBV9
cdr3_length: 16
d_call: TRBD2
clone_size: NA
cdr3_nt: TGTGCCAGCAGCGTCTTCCTAGCGGGCCATTACAATGAGCAGTTCTTC
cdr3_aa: CASSVFLAGHYNEQFF

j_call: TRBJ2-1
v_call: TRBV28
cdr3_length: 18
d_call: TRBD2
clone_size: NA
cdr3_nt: TGTGCCAGCAGTTTATACCCGTCTAGCGGGAGTAAATACAATGAGCAGTTCTTC
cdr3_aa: CASSLYPSSGSKYNEQFF

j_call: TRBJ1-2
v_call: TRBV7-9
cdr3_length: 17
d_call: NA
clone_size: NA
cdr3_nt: TGTGCCAGCAGCTTAAAACGGGGGACGGACCGTAACTATGGCTACACCTTC
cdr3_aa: CASSLKRGTDRNYGYTF

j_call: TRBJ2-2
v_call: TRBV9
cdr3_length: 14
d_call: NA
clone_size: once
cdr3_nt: TGTGCCAGCAGCGTAGCCCTGAACACCGGGGAGCTGTTTTTT
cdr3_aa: CASSVALNTGELFF

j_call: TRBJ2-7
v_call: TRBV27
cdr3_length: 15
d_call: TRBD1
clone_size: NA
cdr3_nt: TGTGCCAGCAGTTCGCGCGGGACAGGGCCCTACGAGCAGTACTTC
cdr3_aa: CASSSRGTGPYEQYF

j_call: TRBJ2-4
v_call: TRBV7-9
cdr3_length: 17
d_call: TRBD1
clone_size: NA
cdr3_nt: TGTGCCAGCAGCTACCCATACGACAGGGGAGCCAAAAACATTCAGTACTTC
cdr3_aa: CASSYPYDRGAKNIQYF

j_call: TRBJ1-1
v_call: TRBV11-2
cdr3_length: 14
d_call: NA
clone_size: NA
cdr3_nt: TGTGCCAGCAGCTTCTATGGGCAGAACACTGAAGCTTTCTTT
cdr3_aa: CASSFYGQNTEAFF

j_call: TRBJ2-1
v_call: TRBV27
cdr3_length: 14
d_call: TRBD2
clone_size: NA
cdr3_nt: TGTGCCAGCGGTTTCGGGGGGACCTACAATGAGCAGTTCTTC
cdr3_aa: CASGFGGTYNEQFF

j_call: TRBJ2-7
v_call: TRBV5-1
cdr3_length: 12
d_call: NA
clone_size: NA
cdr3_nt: TGCGCCAGCGGGCTGACAACCTACGAGCAGTACTTC
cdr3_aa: CASGLTTYEQYF

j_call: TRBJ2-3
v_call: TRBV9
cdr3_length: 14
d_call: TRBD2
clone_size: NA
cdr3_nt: TGTGCCAGCAGCGTTGGGGACTACACAGATACGCAGTATTTT
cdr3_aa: CASSVGDYTDTQYF

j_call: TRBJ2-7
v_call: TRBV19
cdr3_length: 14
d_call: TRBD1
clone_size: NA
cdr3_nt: TGTGCCAGTAGTAGCCAAGACAGGGGCTGGGAGCAGTACTTC
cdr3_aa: CASSSQDRGWEQYF

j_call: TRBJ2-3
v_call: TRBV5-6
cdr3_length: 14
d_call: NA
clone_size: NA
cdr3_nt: TGTGCCAGCAGCTTGGGTAGCGGAACAGATACGCAGTATTTT
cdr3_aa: CASSLGSGTDTQYF

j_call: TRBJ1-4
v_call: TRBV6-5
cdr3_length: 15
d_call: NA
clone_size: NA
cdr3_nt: TGTGCCAGCTCGCGGACAGCCACTGGATGGGAAAAACTGTTTTTT
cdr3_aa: CASSRTATGWEKLFF

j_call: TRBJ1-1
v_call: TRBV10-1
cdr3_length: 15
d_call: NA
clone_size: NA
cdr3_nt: TGCGCCAGCAGACCGACCGGCGGGGGGAACACTGAAGCTTTCTTT
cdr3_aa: CASRPTGGGNTEAFF

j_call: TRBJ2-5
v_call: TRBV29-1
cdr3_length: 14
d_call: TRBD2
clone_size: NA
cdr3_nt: TGCAGCGCCCCCGGGGGGGGGATCGGAGAGACCCAGTACTTC
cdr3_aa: CSAPGGGIGETQYF

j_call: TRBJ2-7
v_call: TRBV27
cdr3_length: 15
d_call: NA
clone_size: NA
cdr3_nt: TGTGCCAGCAGTGCGAAAGATGGTATTTTGTACGAGCAGTACTTC
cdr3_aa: CASSAKDGILYEQYF

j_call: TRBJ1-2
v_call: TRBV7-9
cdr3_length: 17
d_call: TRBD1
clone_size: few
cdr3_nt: TGTGCCAGCAGCACGGTGGGGACAGGGGATAAGGACTATGGCTACACCTTC
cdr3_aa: CASSTVGTGDKDYGYTF

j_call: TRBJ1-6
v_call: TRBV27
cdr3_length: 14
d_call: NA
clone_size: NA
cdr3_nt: TGTGCCAGCAGCCAGAGACAGGCCGTTCACCCCCTCCACTTT
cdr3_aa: CASSQRQAVHPLHF